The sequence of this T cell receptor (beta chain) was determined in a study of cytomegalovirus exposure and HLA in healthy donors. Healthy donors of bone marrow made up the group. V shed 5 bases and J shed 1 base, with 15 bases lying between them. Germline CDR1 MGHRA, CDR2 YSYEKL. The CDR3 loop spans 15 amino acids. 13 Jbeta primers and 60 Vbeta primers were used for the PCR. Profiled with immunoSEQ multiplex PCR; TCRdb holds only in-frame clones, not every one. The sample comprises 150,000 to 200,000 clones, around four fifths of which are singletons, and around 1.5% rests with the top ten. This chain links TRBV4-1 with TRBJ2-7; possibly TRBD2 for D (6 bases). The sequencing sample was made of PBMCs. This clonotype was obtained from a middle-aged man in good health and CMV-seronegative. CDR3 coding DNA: TGCGCCAGCAGCTCACCGGGACTTACGTCCTACGAGCAGTACTTC. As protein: CASSSPGLTSYEQYF.